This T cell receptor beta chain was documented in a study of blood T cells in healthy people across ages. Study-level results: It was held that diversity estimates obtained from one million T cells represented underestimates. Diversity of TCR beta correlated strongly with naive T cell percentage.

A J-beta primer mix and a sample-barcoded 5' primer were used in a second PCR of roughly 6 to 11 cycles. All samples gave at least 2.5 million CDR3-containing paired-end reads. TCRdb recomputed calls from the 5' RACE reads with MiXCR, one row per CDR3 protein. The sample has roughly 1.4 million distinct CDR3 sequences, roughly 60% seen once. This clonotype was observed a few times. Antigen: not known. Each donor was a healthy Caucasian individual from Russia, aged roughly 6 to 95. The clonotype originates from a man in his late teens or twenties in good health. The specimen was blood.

DNA of the CDR3: TGCAGTGCTAGCGGGAGGGCCACGGAGACCCAGTACTTC. It codes for CSASGRATETQYF. V is TRBV20-1 and J is TRBJ2-5; TRBD2 matches 8 bases. The junction had 5 bases not matched to a gene; V was cut back by 3 bases and J by 5 bases. The CDR3 covers 13 residues. Per germline, CDR1 DFQATT and CDR2 SNEGSKA (reference sequence).